This is a list of T cell receptor beta chains from one sample in a study of cytomegalovirus exposure and HLA in healthy donors. Sequencing was performed with immunoSEQ multiplex PCR; in TCRdb, only in-frame clones are kept and a portion is missing. This table lists some 130,000 clones. The sample comprised PBMCs. The receptor source for this set is a woman aged 60 to 75 in good health and CMV-seronegative. The CDR3 runs from the conserved cysteine through the conserved F or W. The D gene is left open where the match is weak.

D gene,V gene,J gene,CDR3 protein,CDR3 DNA
-,TRBV28,TRBJ1-2,CASSWQIYGYTF,TGTGCCAGCAGTTGGCAGATCTATGGCTACACCTTC
-,TRBV29-1,TRBJ1-4,CSVRQDTNEKLFF,TGCAGCGTTCGACAGGACACGAATGAAAAACTGTTTTTT
-,TRBV6-6,TRBJ1-2,CASSPSLENYTF,TGTGCCAGCAGTCCCAGTCTGGAGAACTACACCTTC
TRBD1,TRBV5-6,TRBJ1-3,CASSPPGTAGNTIYF,TGTGCCAGCAGCCCCCCCGGGACAGCTGGAAACACCATATATTTT
-,TRBV6-6,TRBJ2-5,CASSYPPSQETQYF,TGTGCCAGCAGTTACCCACCCAGCCAAGAGACCCAGTACTTC
-,TRBV5-1,TRBJ1-3,CASSLQGLSGNTIYF,TGCGCCAGCAGCTTGCAGGGACTCTCTGGAAACACCATATATTTT
-,TRBV6-5,TRBJ1-1,CASSPLQGRNTEAFF,TGTGCCAGCAGTCCTCTACAGGGTAGGAACACTGAAGCTTTCTTT
TRBD1,TRBV25-1,TRBJ2-1,CASRGRGYSYNEQFF,TGTGCCAGCAGGGGCAGGGGGTACTCCTACAATGAGCAGTTCTTC
TRBD2,TRBV28,TRBJ2-5,CASSLSQAGGGETQYF,TGTGCCAGCAGTCTTAGCCAAGCGGGGGGGGGAGAGACCCAGTACTTC
TRBD2,TRBV6-5,TRBJ2-2,CASSYGLAGVTGELFF,TGTGCCAGCAGTTATGGGTTAGCGGGGGTTACCGGGGAGCTGTTTTTT
-,TRBV5-5,TRBJ1-4,CASSSGRAPNLNEKLFF,TGTGCCAGCAGCTCCGGCAGGGCCCCAAATTTAAATGAAAAACTGTTTTTT
-,TRBV10-3,TRBJ1-5,CAISIQGGNQPQHF,TGTGCCATCAGTATACAGGGAGGCAATCAGCCCCAGCATTTT
TRBD2,TRBV28,TRBJ2-7,CASSFREGHEQYF,TGTGCCAGCAGTTTTCGGGAGGGTCACGAGCAGTACTTC
-,TRBV6-1,TRBJ2-5,CASRSESQETQYF,TGTGCCAGCCGATCGGAGAGCCAAGAGACCCAGTACTTC
-,TRBV5-1,TRBJ2-7,CASSLRVRYEQYF,TGCGCCAGCAGCTTGCGGGTACGGTACGAGCAGTACTTC
-,TRBV21-1,TRBJ2-7,CASSSGTVTREQYF,TGTGCCAGCTCCTCCGGGACAGTGACACGGGAGCAGTACTTC
-,TRBV6-5,TRBJ2-7,CASSYAGYEQYF,TGTGCCAGCAGTTACGCGGGGTACGAGCAGTACTTC
-,TRBV18,TRBJ1-1,CASSPPGEHTEAFF,TGTGCCAGCTCACCGCCAGGGGAGCACACTGAAGCTTTCTTT
-,TRBV5-1,TRBJ2-1,CASSLAGVYNEQFF,TGCGCCAGCAGCTTGGCGGGGGTTTACAATGAGCAGTTCTTC
TRBD2,TRBV6-4,TRBJ2-1,CASSGTSDDNEQFF,TGTGCCAGCAGCGGGACTAGCGACGACAATGAGCAGTTCTTC
TRBD1,TRBV12-5,TRBJ1-5,CASGTGEVSRQPQHF,TGTGCTAGTGGGACAGGGGAGGTTAGTAGACAGCCCCAGCATTTT
TRBD1,TRBV5-1,TRBJ2-7,CASSSGQGRVYEQYF,TGCGCCAGCAGCAGCGGACAGGGAAGAGTCTACGAGCAGTACTTC
TRBD1,TRBV18,TRBJ1-5,CASSPGTGGLNQPQHF,TGTGCCAGCTCACCAGGGACAGGGGGCCTGAATCAGCCCCAGCATTTT
-,TRBV11-2,TRBJ1-1,CASSTRGAEAFF,TGTGCCAGCAGCACCCGGGGTGCTGAAGCTTTCTTT
TRBD1,TRBV27,TRBJ2-1,CASSISTGVYNEQFF,TGTGCCAGCAGTATTTCGACAGGGGTCTACAATGAGCAGTTCTTC
TRBD1,TRBV5-1,TRBJ2-7,CASSLVDRDNYEQYF,TGCGCCAGCAGCTTAGTCGACAGGGATAACTACGAGCAGTACTTC
TRBD1,TRBV5-1,TRBJ1-1,CASSRRTGSSEAFF,TGCGCCAGCAGCCGAAGGACAGGGTCTTCTGAAGCTTTCTTT
TRBD2,TRBV7-9,TRBJ2-7,CASSLNLAGGRYEQYF,TGTGCCAGCAGCCTCAATCTAGCGGGAGGGCGGTACGAGCAGTACTTC
-,TRBV7-6,TRBJ2-7,CASSLDDVPEGYEQYF,TGTGCCAGCAGCTTAGATGATGTCCCAGAGGGATACGAGCAGTACTTC
-,TRBV19,TRBJ1-5,CASSIRQADQPQHF,TGTGCCAGTAGTATCCGGCAGGCTGATCAGCCCCAGCATTTT
-,TRBV20-1,TRBJ1-2,CSAYGGYGYTF,TGCAGTGCCTACGGGGGTTATGGCTACACCTTC
TRBD1,TRBV5-4,TRBJ1-2,CASRRDSSFYGYTF,TGTGCCAGCAGGAGGGACAGTTCCTTCTATGGCTACACCTTC
TRBD2,TRBV2,TRBJ2-7,CASSEGLAGASYEQYF,TGTGCCAGCAGTGAGGGACTAGCGGGAGCCTCCTACGAGCAGTACTTC
-,TRBV10-2,TRBJ1-2,CASADTGFNYGYTF,TGCGCCAGCGCCGACACCGGTTTTAACTATGGCTACACCTTC
-,TRBV28,TRBJ2-7,CASRESLYEQYF,TGTGCCAGCCGGGAGAGCCTATACGAGCAGTACTTC
TRBD2,TRBV7-6,TRBJ2-2,CASSPYPPLGLAGTNTGELFF,TGTGCCAGCAGCCCCTACCCCCCCCTCGGCCTAGCGGGCACGAACACCGGGGAGCTGTTTTTT
-,TRBV11-2,TRBJ1-6,CASSPRALYNSPLHF,TGTGCCAGCAGCCCCCGAGCTCTTTATAATTCACCCCTCCACTTT
-,TRBV10-3,TRBJ1-2,CAIRARGSNYGYTF,TGTGCCATCAGAGCCAGGGGTTCTAACTATGGCTACACCTTC
-,TRBV5-1,TRBJ2-5,CASSFYSAGRETQYF,TGCGCCAGCAGCTTTTACTCTGCGGGTAGAGAGACCCAGTACTTC
TRBD1,TRBV5-6,TRBJ1-5,CASSSYLIGQGAGQPQHF,TGTGCCAGCAGCTCCTACCTTATTGGACAGGGGGCGGGTCAGCCCCAGCATTTT
TRBD2,TRBV19,TRBJ2-3,CASSTYSGGATDTQYF,TGTGCCAGTAGTACCTACAGCGGGGGGGCGACAGATACGCAGTATTTT
TRBD1,TRBV11-2,TRBJ2-7,CASSFQIGTAETYEQYF,TGTGCCAGCAGCTTTCAAATCGGGACAGCAGAGACCTACGAGCAGTACTTC
TRBD1,TRBV9,TRBJ2-5,CASSRWDRDQETQYF,TGTGCCAGCAGCCGATGGGACAGGGACCAAGAGACCCAGTACTTC
TRBD2,TRBV29-1,TRBJ2-3,CSVAGGMAGTDTQYF,TGCAGCGTAGCGGGGGGCATGGCGGGCACAGATACGCAGTATTTT
-,TRBV5-1,TRBJ1-6,CASSLGQSYNSPLHF,TGCGCCAGCAGCTTGGGACAGTCCTATAATTCACCCCTCCACTTT
-,TRBV28,TRBJ2-7,CASLVAPSPTYEQYF,TGTGCCAGCCTCGTGGCCCCAAGTCCCACCTACGAGCAGTACTTC
-,TRBV2,TRBJ1-6,CASSEGRTYNSPLHF,TGTGCCAGCAGTGAGGGCAGAACCTATAATTCACCCCTCCACTTT
TRBD2,TRBV4-2,TRBJ2-3,CASSQDRGGTSGGDTQYF,TGTGCCAGCAGCCAAGATAGGGGAGGGACTAGCGGGGGGGATACGCAGTATTTT
-,TRBV7-2,TRBJ1-4,CASSLGQGIEKLFF,TGTGCCAGCAGCTTAGGGCAGGGGATCGAAAAACTGTTTTTT
-,TRBV9,TRBJ1-1,CASSVEGSGAAFF,TGTGCCAGCAGCGTAGAAGGTTCAGGGGCAGCTTTCTTT
-,TRBV2,TRBJ1-5,CASSVGQTNQPQHF,TGTGCCAGCAGTGTCGGACAGACGAATCAGCCCCAGCATTTT
-,TRBV28,TRBJ1-5,CASSSPGQPQHF,TGTGCCAGCAGTTCTCCGGGTCAGCCCCAGCATTTT
-,TRBV10-3,TRBJ1-2,CAISDYSTGYTF,TGTGCCATCAGTGATTACAGTACTGGCTACACCTTC
-,TRBV5-4,TRBJ2-7,CASSLQVSYEQYF,TGTGCCAGCAGCTTGCAGGTCTCCTACGAGCAGTACTTC